These T cell receptor beta chains were read from a single sample in a study of cytomegalovirus exposure and HLA in healthy donors. Only in-frame clones appear in the TCRdb table, and some are missing; sequencing was by immunoSEQ multiplex PCR. In the table there are 150,000 to 200,000 clones, around 80% of which are singletons. The sample was PBMCs. Every receptor here comes from a man aged 18 to 30 in good health and CMV-seropositive. Both conserved end residues are trimmed from each CDR3.

TRBJ2-3,TRBV9,ASSVAPSGRTDTQY
TRBJ1-2,TRBV5-1,ASSIRTGNYGYT
TRBJ2-2,TRBV9,ASSLRDSYTGELF
TRBJ1-1,TRBV11-2,ASSTGQGTRGTEAF
TRBJ2-7,TRBV4-3,ASSRRTGGTYEQY
TRBJ2-1,TRBV7-8,ASRPRGAPPYTGNEQF
TRBJ2-1,TRBV6-4,ASSLNPDRVREQF
TRBJ1-2,TRBV7-8,ASSPFQSGGYGYT
TRBJ1-1,TRBV19,ASSIQGAMSTEAF
TRBJ1-2,TRBV7-9,ASSLDSSYGYT
TRBJ1-3,TRBV30,AWSALDRGFSGNTIY
TRBJ2-1,TRBV7-8,ASSYSGGSPF
TRBJ2-2,TRBV9,ASTQHSGSNTGELF
TRBJ2-1,TRBV7-2,ASTHERVISREQF
TRBJ2-1,TRBV12-5,ASGRSGGDVGEQF
TRBJ2-7,TRBV6-5,ASSRDRVPYEQY
TRBJ2-5,TRBV6-1,ASSGDRGQETQY
TRBJ2-1,TRBV29-1,SARGTGSYNEQF
TRBJ1-6,TRBV27,ASRGENSYNSPPH
TRBJ2-7,TRBV7-9,ASSSERHYEQY
TRBJ2-7,TRBV5-1,ASSPRDRSHEQY
TRBJ1-1,TRBV29-1,SVVPWDRVGGTEAF
TRBJ2-7,TRBV7-3,ASSLEGAFGEQY
TRBJ2-3,TRBV5-1,ASSSLGAGVTDTQY
TRBJ1-3,TRBV10-1,ASSLDRGNTIY
TRBJ1-4,TRBV5-8,ASSNTGTGIPNEKLF
TRBJ2-5,TRBV6-1,ASTAAGHQETQY
TRBJ1-2,TRBV2,ASRATGLGGYT
TRBJ2-3,TRBV10-2,ASSDRQGASTDTQY
TRBJ1-2,TRBV6-1,ASSISRANYGYT
TRBJ2-3,TRBV9,ASSARTSRGEKGTDTQY
TRBJ2-2,TRBV7-9,ASRSGNTGELF
TRBJ1-6,TRBV4-3,ASSLRESRLTSPLH
TRBJ1-2,TRBV6-1,ASSEALQIYGYT